These T cell receptor beta chains were read from a single sample in a study of T cell repertoires in cytomegalovirus infection. MiXCR was run by TCRdb on the reads, yielding one entry per CDR3 protein. Of 230,000 or so distinct CDR3 sequences in the sample, around 40% were seen once. Their antigens are not known. This material consisted of CD8+ T cells from cultured PBMCs, taken from culture after CMV antigen stimulation. The receptor source for this set is a human donor in good health (CMV status not recorded). Some clones in this sample may be carry-over from other donors' samples. CDR3s include the opening cysteine and the closing phenylalanine or tryptophan. D genes are given only for firm matches. A row's size may be missing; if present it is once, few, many or a size class.

D gene,V gene,clone size,J gene,CDR3 DNA,CDR3 protein
NA,TRBV6-1,few,TRBJ1-4,TGTGCCAGCAGTGAGTCGTGGAGGGACATCCAACTGTTTTTT,CASSESWRDIQLFF
NA,TRBV6-1,NA,TRBJ2-2,TGTGCCAGCAGTGAAGCAGGTCCGACTAGTTCGGCCGGGGAGCTGTTTTTT,CASSEAGPTSSAGELFF
NA,TRBV27,NA,TRBJ1-1,TGTGCCAGCAGTTTATACGGACCTTCTCAAGCTTTCTTT,CASSLYGPSQAFF
TRBD1,TRBV7-8,many,TRBJ2-3,TGTGCCAGCAGCTCTGAACAGGGGGCTAACACAGATACGCAGTATTTT,CASSSEQGANTDTQYF
NA,TRBV7-6,few,TRBJ2-7,TGTGCCAGCAGCTTGGAAACAGGGCCTATTCGTTCCTACGAGCAGTACTTC,CASSLETGPIRSYEQYF
TRBD2,TRBV10-3,NA,TRBJ2-2,TGTGCCATAAGTGAGTTTAAAGAAGGCCAGGGGACTAGCACAGGGGAGCTGTTTTTT,CAISEFKEGQGTSTGELFF
NA,TRBV4-1,NA,TRBJ2-1,TGCGCCAGCAGCCAACGAAGACCATTCTCCTACAATGAGCAGTTCTTC,CASSQRRPFSYNEQFF
TRBD2,TRBV5-4,NA,TRBJ2-3,TGTGCCAGCAGCATGGGAGGGAGGATTGGCACAGATACGCAGTATTTT,CASSMGGRIGTDTQYF
NA,TRBV18,NA,TRBJ2-7,TGTGCCAGCTCACCTCAGGGGCCTCACTCCTACGAGCAGTACTTC,CASSPQGPHSYEQYF
NA,TRBV27,NA,TRBJ1-2,TGTGCCAGCAGAAACCAGGGGTCTGATGGCTACACCTTC,CASRNQGSDGYTF
TRBD1,TRBV6-2/TRBV6-3,NA,TRBJ2-2,TGTGCCAGCAGCAGCGACAGGGGGCCTAGCACCGGGGAGCTGTTTTTT,CASSSDRGPSTGELFF
NA,TRBV27,few,TRBJ2-7,TGTGCCAGCAGTTTATCCGGGCGCTACGAGCAGTACTTC,CASSLSGRYEQYF
NA,TRBV19,NA,TRBJ2-2,TGTGCCAGTAGTATACAAAGCGCGAGAGGGGAGCTGTTTTTT,CASSIQSARGELFF
NA,TRBV11-2,NA,TRBJ2-1,TGTGCCAGCAGCTCTGGGCCAGGCGCAGTCTCCTACAATGAGCAGTTCTTC,CASSSGPGAVSYNEQFF
NA,TRBV7-9,few,TRBJ2-3,TGTGCCAGCAGCCGCTCCGGGAGCACAGATACGCAGTATTTT,CASSRSGSTDTQYF
NA,TRBV27,few,TRBJ1-4,TGTGCCAGCAGTTTCTGGCGGGGGCGAGTTGATGAAAAACTGTTTTTT,CASSFWRGRVDEKLFF
NA,TRBV6-6,few,TRBJ2-7,TGTGCCAGCAGTTACTCGAGGGGGGCCTACGAGCAGTACTTC,CASSYSRGAYEQYF
NA,TRBV28,many,TRBJ2-7,TGTGCCAGCAGTTTGACGGAAGTGATCTACGAGCAGTACTTC,CASSLTEVIYEQYF
TRBD2,TRBV7-8,few,TRBJ2-3,TGTGCCAGCAGCTTAGGGGCTAGCGGGGTCCGAGGGGGGCGTGATACGCAGTATTTT,CASSLGASGVRGGRDTQYF
NA,TRBV11-1,once,TRBJ2-6,TGTGCCAGCAGCTTGACGGGACGCGTAAGCTCTGGGGCCAACGTCCTGACTTTC,CASSLTGRVSSGANVLTF
TRBD1,TRBV4-1,few,TRBJ2-1,TGCGCCAGCAGCCGATCCGACAGGGTCCATGAGCAGTTCTTC,CASSRSDRVHEQFF
NA,TRBV7-9,NA,TRBJ2-7,TGTGCCAGCAGCTTCGACGGAGACTACGAGCAGTACTTC,CASSFDGDYEQYF
NA,TRBV20-1,few,TRBJ1-2,TGCAGTGCTCGGAGGACGGATACTAACTATGGCTACACCTTC,CSARRTDTNYGYTF
NA,TRBV12-3/TRBV12-4,NA,TRBJ2-1,TGTGCCAGCAGTTTCGGCCACGCCTACAATGAGCAGTTCTTC,CASSFGHAYNEQFF
TRBD2,TRBV6-5,once,TRBJ2-5,TGTGCCAGCAGCCCCCGACTAGCGCGGGTGCAAGAGACCCAGTACTTC,CASSPRLARVQETQYF
TRBD1,TRBV7-9,NA,TRBJ1-2,TGTGCCAGCAGCCCTCCGGAGACAGGGGGCGGCTACACCTTC,CASSPPETGGGYTF
TRBD1,TRBV12-3/TRBV12-4,few,TRBJ2-3,TGTGCCAGCAGATACAAGGGGACAGGAGCAGATACGCAGTATTTT,CASRYKGTGADTQYF
TRBD2,TRBV7-4,NA,TRBJ2-3,TGTGCCAGCAGCTCTCTAGCGGGATTCGCAGATACGCAGTATTTT,CASSSLAGFADTQYF
TRBD2,TRBV28,NA,TRBJ2-1,TGTGCCGGTAATAAAGGCGGGACTAGCGGGAGGAATGAGCAGTTCTTC,CAGNKGGTSGRNEQFF
NA,TRBV7-3,NA,TRBJ2-7,TGTGCCAGCAGCCCTACAGGGAACGAGCAGTACTTC,CASSPTGNEQYF
NA,TRBV11-2,few,TRBJ2-1,TGTGCCAGCAGCTTGGGGCGTCGATATGAGCAGTTCTTC,CASSLGRRYEQFF
TRBD1,TRBV27,NA,TRBJ2-1,TGTGCCAGCAGTCCGATCGCCGGGACAGGTGGGATCTCCTACAATGAGCAGTTCTTC,CASSPIAGTGGISYNEQFF
TRBD2,TRBV7-8,NA,TRBJ2-7,TGTGCCAGCAGCTCCCGGCGGGGGACTTCCTACGAGCAGTACTTC,CASSSRRGTSYEQYF
NA,TRBV15,NA,TRBJ2-7,TGTGCCACCAGCGATCGGACAGCTTACGAGCAGTACTTC,CATSDRTAYEQYF
NA,TRBV7-6,NA,TRBJ1-4,TGTGCCAGCAGCTTCACAGGTGGCGGTGAAAAACTGTTTTTT,CASSFTGGGEKLFF
TRBD1,TRBV7-2,many,TRBJ1-3,TGTGCCAGCAGCTCTCAGGGGGCGGGAAACACCATATATTTT,CASSSQGAGNTIYF
NA,TRBV11-3,NA,TRBJ2-7,TGTGCCAGCAGCCCCGGCAGGCCCTACGAGCAGTACTTC,CASSPGRPYEQYF